Included here is one TCR beta chain sequence, with context. V shed 0 bases and J shed 1 base, with 25 bases lying between them. This CDR3 has 21 amino acids. The germline V gene encodes CDR1 LGHNA and CDR2 YNFKEQ. This sample was included in a study of shared T cell receptors in the human thymus. The assay was immunoSEQ multiplex PCR, and TCRdb's table has in-frame clones only and misses some. The sample yields almost 550,000 clones, more than 75% seen once. This sample was shared with a second study, whose subject was human thymus T cells. That report adds: Donation was from healthy Finnish infants who were having corrective surgery that addressed congenital heart defects. Thymus was obtained from resections taken during corrective heart surgery. The authors found apparently biased V and J gene usage in thymic and blood repertoires. Unrelated individuals reportedly shared highly overlapping thymic TCR repertoires.

The sequenced sample consisted of thymocytes. This rearrangement joins TRBV4-2 to TRBJ2-1; D is unresolved. This TCR was recovered from a boy in the first two years of life with a congenital heart defect. Written as DNA, the CDR3 is TGTGCCAGCAGCCAAGATAGTAGTAGCTCTGGAGCCCCTTTGTCCTACAATGAGCAGTTCTTC. It specifies CASSQDSSSSGAPLSYNEQFF.